The rows below give T cell receptor beta chains drawn from one sample of a study of vaccination and CD4 T cells after COVID-19. These TCRs' antigens remain unknown. TCRdb re-analysed the PCR reads in MiXCR, keeping a single row per CDR3 protein. The sample records approximately 13,000 distinct CDR3 sequences, about 50% being singletons. Sequencing input: CD4+ T cells from blood, cultured in vitro. All receptors come from a human donor who had recovered from COVID-19. The CDR3 runs from the conserved cysteine through the conserved F or W. Each record gives: V gene, J gene, clone size, D gene, CDR3 DNA, CDR3 protein. A D gene is named only where the DNA matches it firmly. Clone size, where shown, is once, few, many, or a class for clones that have expanded.

v_call: TRBV5-4
j_call: TRBJ1-1
clone_size: .
d_call: .
cdr3_nt: TGTGCCAGCAGGGGGGGAGTAGACACTGAAGCTTTCTTT
cdr3_aa: CASRGGVDTEAFF

v_call: TRBV20-1
j_call: TRBJ2-3
clone_size: .
d_call: .
cdr3_nt: TGCAGTGCTAGCGGGAGCACAGATACGCAGTATTTT
cdr3_aa: CSASGSTDTQYF

v_call: TRBV5-4
j_call: TRBJ2-5
clone_size: .
d_call: .
cdr3_nt: TGTGCCAGCAGCACCGGGGGGCTAGCGGCCTCGAAAGAGACCCAGTACTTC
cdr3_aa: CASSTGGLAASKETQYF

v_call: TRBV6-2/TRBV6-3
j_call: TRBJ1-5
clone_size: .
d_call: TRBD1
cdr3_nt: TGTGCCAGCAGACAGGGACAGGGAAGCAATCAGCCCCAGCATTTT
cdr3_aa: CASRQGQGSNQPQHF

v_call: TRBV20-1
j_call: TRBJ2-5
clone_size: .
d_call: TRBD1
cdr3_nt: TGCAGTGCTAGGAAGACAGGGTTGCAACAAGAGACCCAGTACTTC
cdr3_aa: CSARKTGLQQETQYF

v_call: TRBV10-3
j_call: TRBJ1-5
clone_size: .
d_call: .
cdr3_nt: TGTGCCATCAGTGACGAGGGTGGGCAGCCCCAGCATTTT
cdr3_aa: CAISDEGGQPQHF

v_call: TRBV28
j_call: TRBJ2-2
clone_size: .
d_call: TRBD2
cdr3_nt: TGTGCCAGCATCACTAGCGGGCTAACGAACACCGGGGAGCTGTTTTTT
cdr3_aa: CASITSGLTNTGELFF

v_call: TRBV4-2
j_call: TRBJ1-2
clone_size: few
d_call: .
cdr3_nt: TGTGCCAGCAGCCAATCTTTAACAGTTACACACCCTGGCTACACCTTC
cdr3_aa: CASSQSLTVTHPGYTF

v_call: TRBV6-1
j_call: TRBJ2-7
clone_size: few
d_call: TRBD2
cdr3_nt: TGTGCCAGCAGCAAAGCGGGAGGGCCACTGGATCCCTACGAGCAGTACTTC
cdr3_aa: CASSKAGGPLDPYEQYF

v_call: TRBV7-9
j_call: TRBJ2-1
clone_size: .
d_call: .
cdr3_nt: TGTGCCAGCAGCTTAGCGGTGACTAGTTCCTACAATGAGCAGTTCTTC
cdr3_aa: CASSLAVTSSYNEQFF

v_call: TRBV6-1
j_call: TRBJ2-7
clone_size: .
d_call: .
cdr3_nt: TGTGCCAGCAGTCCCGGGACGGTATCCTACGAGCAGTACTTC
cdr3_aa: CASSPGTVSYEQYF

v_call: TRBV5-4
j_call: TRBJ2-7
clone_size: .
d_call: TRBD1
cdr3_nt: TGTGCCAGCAGCCAGGACAGGGGATCCTACGAGCAGTACTTC
cdr3_aa: CASSQDRGSYEQYF

v_call: TRBV24-1
j_call: TRBJ2-5
clone_size: few
d_call: TRBD2
cdr3_nt: TGTGCCACCAGTGATTCAGCGGGAGGCGAGACCCAGTACTTC
cdr3_aa: CATSDSAGGETQYF

v_call: TRBV6-5
j_call: TRBJ2-3
clone_size: .
d_call: .
cdr3_nt: TGTGCCAGCAGTTACGGGGTAGGGGGGGGAAATACGCAGTATTTT
cdr3_aa: CASSYGVGGGNTQYF

v_call: TRBV10-3
j_call: TRBJ1-6
clone_size: .
d_call: .
cdr3_nt: TGTGCCATCAGTGAAGGGGTTTTGAATTCACCCCTCCACTTT
cdr3_aa: CAISEGVLNSPLHF

v_call: TRBV19
j_call: TRBJ1-2
clone_size: .
d_call: TRBD1
cdr3_nt: TGTGCCAGTAGTATCGTCCCGGGACAGGGGGGCTATGGCTACACCTTC
cdr3_aa: CASSIVPGQGGYGYTF

v_call: TRBV5-4
j_call: TRBJ1-5
clone_size: .
d_call: .
cdr3_nt: TGTGCCAGCAGCTTGGTGCCAGACCGCAATCAGCCCCAGCATTTT
cdr3_aa: CASSLVPDRNQPQHF